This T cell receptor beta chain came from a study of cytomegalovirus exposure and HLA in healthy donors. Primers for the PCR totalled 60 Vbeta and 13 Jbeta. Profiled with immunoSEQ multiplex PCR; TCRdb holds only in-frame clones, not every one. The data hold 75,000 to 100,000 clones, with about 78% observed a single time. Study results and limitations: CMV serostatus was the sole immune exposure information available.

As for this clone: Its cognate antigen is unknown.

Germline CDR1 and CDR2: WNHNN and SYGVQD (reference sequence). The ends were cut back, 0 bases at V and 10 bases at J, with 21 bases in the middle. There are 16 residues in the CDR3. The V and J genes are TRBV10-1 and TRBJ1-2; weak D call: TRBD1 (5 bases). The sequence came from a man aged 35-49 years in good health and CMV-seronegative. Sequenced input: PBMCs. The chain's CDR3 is CASSESATGGNGLYTF. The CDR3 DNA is TGCGCCAGCAGTGAGTCCGCCACCGGGGGGAACGGTCTCTACACCTTC.